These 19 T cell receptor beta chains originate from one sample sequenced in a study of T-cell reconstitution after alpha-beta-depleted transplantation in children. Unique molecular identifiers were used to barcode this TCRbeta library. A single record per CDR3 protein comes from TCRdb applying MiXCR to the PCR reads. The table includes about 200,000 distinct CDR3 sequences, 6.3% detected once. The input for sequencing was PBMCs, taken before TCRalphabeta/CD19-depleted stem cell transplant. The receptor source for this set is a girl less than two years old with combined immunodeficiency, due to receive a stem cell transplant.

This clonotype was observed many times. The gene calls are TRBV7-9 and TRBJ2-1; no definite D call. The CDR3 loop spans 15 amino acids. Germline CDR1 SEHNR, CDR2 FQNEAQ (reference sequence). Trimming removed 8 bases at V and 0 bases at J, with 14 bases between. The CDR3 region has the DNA TGTGCCAGCTACACGACGGAGAGCTCCTACAATGAGCAGTTCTTC. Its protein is CASYTTESSYNEQFF. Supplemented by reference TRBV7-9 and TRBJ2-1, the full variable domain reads DTGVSQNPRHKITKRGQNVTFRCDPISEHNRLYWYRQTLGQGPEFLTYFQNEAQLEKSRLLSDRFSAERPKGSFSTLEIQRTEQGDSAMYLCASYTTESSYNEQFFGPGTRLTVL.

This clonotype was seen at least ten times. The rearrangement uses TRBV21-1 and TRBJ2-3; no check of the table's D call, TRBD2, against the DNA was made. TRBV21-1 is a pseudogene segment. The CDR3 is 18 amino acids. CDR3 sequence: CASSKDQNRAGITDTQYF. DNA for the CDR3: TGTGCCAGCAGCAAAGACCAAAATAGAGCGGGGATCACAGATACGCAGTATTTT.

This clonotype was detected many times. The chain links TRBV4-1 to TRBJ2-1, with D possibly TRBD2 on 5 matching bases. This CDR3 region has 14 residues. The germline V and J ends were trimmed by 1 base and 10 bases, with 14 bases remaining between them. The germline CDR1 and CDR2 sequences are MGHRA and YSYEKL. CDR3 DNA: TGCGCCAGCAGCCAAGCCTACCGACCGGGGGAGCAGTTCTTC. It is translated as CASSQAYRPGEQFF.

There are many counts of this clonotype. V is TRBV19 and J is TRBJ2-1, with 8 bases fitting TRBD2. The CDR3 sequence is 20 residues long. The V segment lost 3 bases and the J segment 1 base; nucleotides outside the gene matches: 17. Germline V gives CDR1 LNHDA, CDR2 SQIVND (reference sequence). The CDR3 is CASSIFRGRAGTSSYNEQFF. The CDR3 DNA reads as TGTGCCAGTAGTATTTTCAGGGGCCGCGCCGGGACTAGTTCCTACAATGAGCAGTTCTTC.

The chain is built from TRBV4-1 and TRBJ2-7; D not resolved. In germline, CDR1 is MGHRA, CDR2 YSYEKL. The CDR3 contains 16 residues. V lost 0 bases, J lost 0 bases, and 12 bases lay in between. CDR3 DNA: TGCGCCAGCAGCCAAGAAGCCGGGCCTAGCTCCTACGAGCAGTACTTC. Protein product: CASSQEAGPSSYEQYF.

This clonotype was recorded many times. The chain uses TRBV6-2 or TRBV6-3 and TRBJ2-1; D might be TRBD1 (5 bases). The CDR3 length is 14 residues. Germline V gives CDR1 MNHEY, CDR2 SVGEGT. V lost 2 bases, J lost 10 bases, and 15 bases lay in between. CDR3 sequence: CASSYNGAGGEQFF. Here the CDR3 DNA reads TGTGCCAGCAGTTACAATGGGGCAGGCGGCGAGCAGTTCTTC.

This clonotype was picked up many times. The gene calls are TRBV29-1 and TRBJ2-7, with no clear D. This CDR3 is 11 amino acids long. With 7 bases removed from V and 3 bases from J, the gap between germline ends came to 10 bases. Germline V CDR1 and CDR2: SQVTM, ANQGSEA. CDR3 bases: TGCAGCGCCCTATACCTCTACGAGCAGTACTTC. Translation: CSALYLYEQYF.

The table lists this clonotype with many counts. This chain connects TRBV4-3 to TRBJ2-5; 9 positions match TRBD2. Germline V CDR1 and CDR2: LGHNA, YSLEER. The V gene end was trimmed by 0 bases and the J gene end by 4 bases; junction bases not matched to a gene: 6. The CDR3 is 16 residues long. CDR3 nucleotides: TGCGCCAGCAGCCAAGAGAGGTGGCGGGGGGGAGAGACCCAGTACTTC. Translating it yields CASSQERWRGGETQYF.

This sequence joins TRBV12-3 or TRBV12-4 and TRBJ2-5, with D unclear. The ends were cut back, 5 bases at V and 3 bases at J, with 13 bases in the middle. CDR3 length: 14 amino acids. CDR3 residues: CASSGETYEETQYF. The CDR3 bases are TGTGCCAGCAGTGGCGAGACTTACGAAGAGACCCAGTACTTC.

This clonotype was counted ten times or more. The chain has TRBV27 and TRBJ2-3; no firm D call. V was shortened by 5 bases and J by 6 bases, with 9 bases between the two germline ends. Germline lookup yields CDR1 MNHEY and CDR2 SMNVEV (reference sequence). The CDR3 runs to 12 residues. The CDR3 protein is CASSPQTDTQYF. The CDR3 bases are TGTGCCAGCAGTCCCCAGACGGATACGCAGTATTTT.

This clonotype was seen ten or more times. CDR3 in amino acids: CSAREGGYTF. CDR3 DNA: TGCAGCGCCAGGGAAGGCGGCTACACCTTC. The genes are TRBV29-1 and TRBJ1-2; TRBD1 is a possible D gene (5 bases). The CDR3 sequence is 10 residues long. Trimming stripped 7 bases from V and 8 bases from J, with 11 bases between. Germline V gene data show CDR1 as SQVTM and CDR2 as ANQGSEA.

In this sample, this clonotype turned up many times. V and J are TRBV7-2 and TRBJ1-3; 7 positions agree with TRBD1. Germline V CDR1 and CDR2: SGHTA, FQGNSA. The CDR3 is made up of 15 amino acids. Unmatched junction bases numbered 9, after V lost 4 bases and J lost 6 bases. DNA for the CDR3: TGTGCCAGCAGCTCAAGGACAGGTTTTGAAAACACCATATATTTT. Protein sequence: CASSSRTGFENTIYF. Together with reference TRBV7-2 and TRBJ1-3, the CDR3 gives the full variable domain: GAGVSQSPSNKVTEKGKDVELRCDPISGHTALYWYRQSLGQGLEFLIYFQGNSAPDKSGLPSDRFSAERTGGSVSTLTIQRTQQEDSAVYLCASSSRTGFENTIYFGEGSWLTVV.

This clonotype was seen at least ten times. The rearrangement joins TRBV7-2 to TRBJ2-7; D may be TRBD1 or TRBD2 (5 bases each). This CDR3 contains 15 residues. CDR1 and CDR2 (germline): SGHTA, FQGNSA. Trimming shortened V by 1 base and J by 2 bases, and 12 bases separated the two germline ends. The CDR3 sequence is CASSLVPGTPYEQYF. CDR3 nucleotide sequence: TGTGCCAGCAGCTTAGTCCCCGGGACCCCCTACGAGCAGTACTTC.

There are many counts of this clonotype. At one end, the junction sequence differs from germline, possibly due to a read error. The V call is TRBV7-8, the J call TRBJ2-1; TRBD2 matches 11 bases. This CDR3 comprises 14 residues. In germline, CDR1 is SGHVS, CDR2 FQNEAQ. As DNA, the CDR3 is TGTGCCAGCAGTTTAGCGGGGGGGTACAATGAGCAGTTCTTC. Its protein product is CASSLAGGYNEQFF.

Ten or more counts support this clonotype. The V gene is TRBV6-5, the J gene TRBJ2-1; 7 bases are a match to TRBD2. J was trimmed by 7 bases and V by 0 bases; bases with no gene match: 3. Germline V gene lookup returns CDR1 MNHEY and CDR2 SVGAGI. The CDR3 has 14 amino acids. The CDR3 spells CASSYSRDYNEQFF. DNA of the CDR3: TGTGCCAGCAGTTACTCGAGGGACTATAATGAGCAGTTCTTC.

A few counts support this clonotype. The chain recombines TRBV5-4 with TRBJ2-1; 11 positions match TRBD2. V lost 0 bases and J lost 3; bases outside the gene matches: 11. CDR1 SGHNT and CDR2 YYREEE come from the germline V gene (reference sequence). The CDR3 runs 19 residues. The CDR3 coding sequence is TGTGCCAGCAGCTTGGAGGGTCCTCTAGCGGGAGGTTTCTACAATGAGCAGTTCTTC. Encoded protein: CASSLEGPLAGGFYNEQFF.

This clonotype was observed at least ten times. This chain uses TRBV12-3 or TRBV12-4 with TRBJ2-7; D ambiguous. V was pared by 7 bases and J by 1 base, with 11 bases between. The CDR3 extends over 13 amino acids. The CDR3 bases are TGTGCCAGCACCACTTCGGATTCCTACGAGCAGTACTTC. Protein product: CASTTSDSYEQYF.

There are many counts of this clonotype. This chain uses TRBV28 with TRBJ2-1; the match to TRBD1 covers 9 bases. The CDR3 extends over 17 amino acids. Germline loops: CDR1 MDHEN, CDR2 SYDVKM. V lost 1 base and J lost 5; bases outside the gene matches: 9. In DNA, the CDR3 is TGTGCCAGCAGTTTATTTAATCCCGGGACAGGGCACAATGAGCAGTTCTTC. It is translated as CASSLFNPGTGHNEQFF.

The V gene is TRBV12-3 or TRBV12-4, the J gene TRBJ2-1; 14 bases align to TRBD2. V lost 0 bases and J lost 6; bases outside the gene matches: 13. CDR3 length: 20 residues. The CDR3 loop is CASSLALVQTSGGAANEQFF. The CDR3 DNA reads TGTGCCAGCAGTTTAGCCCTGGTTCAGACTAGCGGGGGGGCCGCCAATGAGCAGTTCTTC.